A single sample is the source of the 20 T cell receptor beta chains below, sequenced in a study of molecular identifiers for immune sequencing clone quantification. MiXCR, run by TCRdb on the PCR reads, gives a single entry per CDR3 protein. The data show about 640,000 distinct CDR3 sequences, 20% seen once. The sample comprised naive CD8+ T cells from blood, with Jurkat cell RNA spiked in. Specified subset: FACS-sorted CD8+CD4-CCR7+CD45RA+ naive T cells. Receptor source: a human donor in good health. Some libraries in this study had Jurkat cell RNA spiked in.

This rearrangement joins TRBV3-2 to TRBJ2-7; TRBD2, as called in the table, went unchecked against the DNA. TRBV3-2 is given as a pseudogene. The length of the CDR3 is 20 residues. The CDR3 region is CASSQDPGLAGASPAYEQYF. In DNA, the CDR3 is TGTGCCAGCAGCCAGGATCCGGGACTAGCGGGGGCAAGTCCGGCGTACGAGCAGTACTTC.

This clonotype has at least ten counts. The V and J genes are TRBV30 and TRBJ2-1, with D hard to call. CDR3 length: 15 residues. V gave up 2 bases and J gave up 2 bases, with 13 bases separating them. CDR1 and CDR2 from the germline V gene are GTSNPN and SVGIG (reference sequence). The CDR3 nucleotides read TGTGCCTGGAGTACGTTCGAGGCTCCCTACAATGAGCAGTTCTTC. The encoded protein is CAWSTFEAPYNEQFF.

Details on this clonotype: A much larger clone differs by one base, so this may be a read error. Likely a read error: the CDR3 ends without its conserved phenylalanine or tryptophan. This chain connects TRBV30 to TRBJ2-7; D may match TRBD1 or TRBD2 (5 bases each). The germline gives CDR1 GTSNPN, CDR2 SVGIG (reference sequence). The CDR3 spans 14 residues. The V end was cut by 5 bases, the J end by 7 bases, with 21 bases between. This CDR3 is CAWGTGPALVEQYS. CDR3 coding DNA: TGTGCCTGGGGGACCGGCCCCGCTCTCGTGGAGCAGTACTCC.

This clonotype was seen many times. The CDR3 DNA follows: TGTGCCAGCACCCCCTTGGCGGCAGGGGGCTATGACTATGGCTACACCTTC. This gives the protein CASTPLAAGGYDYGYTF. The V gene is TRBV12-3 or TRBV12-4, the J gene TRBJ1-2; 8 bases are a match to TRBD1. V dropped 7 bases and J dropped 3; count of bases not matched to a gene: 16. The CDR3 covers 17 residues.

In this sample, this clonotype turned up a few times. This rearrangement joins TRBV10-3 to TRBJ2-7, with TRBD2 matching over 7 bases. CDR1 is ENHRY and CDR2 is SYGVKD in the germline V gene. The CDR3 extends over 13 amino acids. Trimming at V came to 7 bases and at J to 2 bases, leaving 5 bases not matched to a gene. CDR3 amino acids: CAINAGDTYEQYF. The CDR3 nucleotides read TGTGCCATCAACGCGGGAGATACCTACGAGCAGTACTTC.

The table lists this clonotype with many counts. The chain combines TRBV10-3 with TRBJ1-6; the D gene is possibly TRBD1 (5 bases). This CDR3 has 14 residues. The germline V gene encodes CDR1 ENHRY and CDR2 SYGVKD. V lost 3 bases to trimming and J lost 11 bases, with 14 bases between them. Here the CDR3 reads CAISDKGSTTPLHF. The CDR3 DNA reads TGTGCCATCAGTGATAAGGGGTCTACGACACCCCTCCACTTT.

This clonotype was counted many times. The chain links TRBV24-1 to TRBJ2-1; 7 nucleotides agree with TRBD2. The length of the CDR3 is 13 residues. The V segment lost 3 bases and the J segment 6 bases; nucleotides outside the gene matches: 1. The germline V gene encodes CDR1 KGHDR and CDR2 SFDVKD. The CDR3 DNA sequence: TGTGCCACCAGTGATGGCGGGGGCAATGAGCAGTTCTTC. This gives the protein CATSDGGGNEQFF.

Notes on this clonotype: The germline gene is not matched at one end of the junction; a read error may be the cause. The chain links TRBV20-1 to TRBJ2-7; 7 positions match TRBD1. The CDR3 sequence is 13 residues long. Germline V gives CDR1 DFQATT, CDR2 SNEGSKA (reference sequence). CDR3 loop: CSARDDRAYEQYF. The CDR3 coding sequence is TGCAGTGCTCGAGACGACAGGGCTTACGAGCAGTACTTC.

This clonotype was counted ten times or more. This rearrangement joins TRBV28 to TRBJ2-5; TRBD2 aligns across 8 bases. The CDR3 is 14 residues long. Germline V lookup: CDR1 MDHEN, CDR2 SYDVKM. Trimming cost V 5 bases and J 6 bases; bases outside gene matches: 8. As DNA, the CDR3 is TGTGCCAGCAGTCTGAGGACTAGCTGGCAGACCCAGTACTTC. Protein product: CASSLRTSWQTQYF. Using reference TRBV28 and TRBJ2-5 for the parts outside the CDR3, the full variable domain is DVKVTQSSRYLVKRTGEKVFLECVQDMDHENMFWYRQDPGLGLRLIYFSYDVKMKEKGDIPEGYSVSREKKERFSLILESASTNQTSMYLCASSLRTSWQTQYFGPGTRLLVL.

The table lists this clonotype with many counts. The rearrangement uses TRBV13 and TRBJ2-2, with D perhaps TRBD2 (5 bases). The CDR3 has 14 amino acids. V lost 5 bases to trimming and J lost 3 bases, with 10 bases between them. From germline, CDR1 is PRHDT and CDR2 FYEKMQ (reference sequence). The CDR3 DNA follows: TGTGCCAGCAGCGCCGGGGTAGACACCGGGGAGCTGTTTTTT. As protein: CASSAGVDTGELFF. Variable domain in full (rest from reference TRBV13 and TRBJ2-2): AAGVIQSPRHLIKEKRETATLKCYPIPRHDTVYWYQQGPGQDPQFLISFYEKMQSDKGSIPDRFSAQQFSDYHSELNMSSLELGDSALYFCASSAGVDTGELFFGEGSRLTVL.

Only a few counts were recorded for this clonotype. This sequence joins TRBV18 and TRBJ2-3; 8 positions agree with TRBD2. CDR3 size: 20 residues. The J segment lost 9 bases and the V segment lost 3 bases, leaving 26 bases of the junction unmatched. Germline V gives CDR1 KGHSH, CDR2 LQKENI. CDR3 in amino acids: CASSPTAAPMREAPFSTQYF. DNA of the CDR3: TGTGCCAGCTCACCGACTGCGGCCCCAATGCGGGAGGCCCCATTCTCAACGCAGTATTTT.

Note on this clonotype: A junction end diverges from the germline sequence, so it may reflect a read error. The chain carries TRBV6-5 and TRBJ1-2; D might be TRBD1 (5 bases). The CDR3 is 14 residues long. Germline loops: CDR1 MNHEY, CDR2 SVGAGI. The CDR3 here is CANSYVREDYGYTF. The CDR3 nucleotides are TGTGCCAACAGTTACGTCAGGGAGGACTATGGCTACACCTTC.

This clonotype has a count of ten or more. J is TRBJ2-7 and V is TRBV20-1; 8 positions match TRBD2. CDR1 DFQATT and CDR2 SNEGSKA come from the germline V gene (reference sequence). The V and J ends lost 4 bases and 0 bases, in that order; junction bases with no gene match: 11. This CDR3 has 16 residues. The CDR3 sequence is CSAMEASGSYSYEQYF. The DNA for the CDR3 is TGCAGTGCTATGGAGGCTAGCGGGTCTTACTCCTACGAGCAGTACTTC.

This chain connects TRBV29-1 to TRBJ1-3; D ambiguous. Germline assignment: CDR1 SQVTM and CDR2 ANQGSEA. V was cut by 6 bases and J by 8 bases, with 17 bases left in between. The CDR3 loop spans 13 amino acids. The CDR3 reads CSVRGRPGDTIYF. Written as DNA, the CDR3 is TGCAGCGTACGGGGAAGGCCCGGGGACACCATATATTTT. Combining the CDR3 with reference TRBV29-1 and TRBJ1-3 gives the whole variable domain SAVISQKPSRDICQRGTSLTIQCQVDSQVTMMFWYRQQPGQSLTLIATANQGSEATYESGFVIDKFPISRPNLTFSTLTVSNMSPEDSSIYLCSVRGRPGDTIYFGEGSWLTVV.

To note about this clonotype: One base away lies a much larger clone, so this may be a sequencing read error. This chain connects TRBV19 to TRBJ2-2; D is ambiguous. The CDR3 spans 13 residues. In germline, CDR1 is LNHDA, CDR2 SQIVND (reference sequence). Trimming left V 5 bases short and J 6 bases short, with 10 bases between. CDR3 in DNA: TGTGCCAGTAGTGCCATCAGTCCCGGGGAGCTGTTTTTT. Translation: CASSAISPGELFF.

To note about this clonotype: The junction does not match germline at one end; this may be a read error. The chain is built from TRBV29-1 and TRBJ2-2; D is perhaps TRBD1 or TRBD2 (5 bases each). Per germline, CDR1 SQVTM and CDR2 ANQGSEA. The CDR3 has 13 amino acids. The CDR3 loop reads CSVGAGPTGEPFF. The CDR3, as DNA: TGCAGCGTTGGGGCAGGGCCTACCGGGGAGCCGTTTTTT.

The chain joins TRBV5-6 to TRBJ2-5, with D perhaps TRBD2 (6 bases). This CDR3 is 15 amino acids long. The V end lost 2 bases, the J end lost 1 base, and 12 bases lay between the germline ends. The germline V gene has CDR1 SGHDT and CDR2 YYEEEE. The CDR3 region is CASSLGRWVQETQYF. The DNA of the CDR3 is TGTGCCAGCAGCTTAGGGAGGTGGGTCCAAGAGACCCAGTACTTC.

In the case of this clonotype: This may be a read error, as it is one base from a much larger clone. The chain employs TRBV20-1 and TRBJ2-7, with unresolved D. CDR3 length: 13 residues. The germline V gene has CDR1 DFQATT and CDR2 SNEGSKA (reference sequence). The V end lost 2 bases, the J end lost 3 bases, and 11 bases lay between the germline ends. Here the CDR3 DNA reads TGCAGTGCTAGACCCCTGGTTAACTACGAGCAGTACTTC. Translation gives CSARPLVNYEQYF.

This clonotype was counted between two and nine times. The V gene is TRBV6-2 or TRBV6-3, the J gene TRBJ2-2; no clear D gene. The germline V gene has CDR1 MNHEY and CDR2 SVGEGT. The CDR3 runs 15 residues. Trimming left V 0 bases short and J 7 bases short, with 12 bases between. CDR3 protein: CASSYSPRYIGELFF. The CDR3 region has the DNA TGTGCCAGCAGTTACTCTCCCCGTTACATCGGGGAGCTGTTTTTT.

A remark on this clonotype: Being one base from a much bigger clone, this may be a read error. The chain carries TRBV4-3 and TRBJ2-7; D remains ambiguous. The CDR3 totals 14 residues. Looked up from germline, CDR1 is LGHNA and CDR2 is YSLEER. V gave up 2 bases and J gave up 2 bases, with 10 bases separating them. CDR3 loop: CASSQFIRPYEQYF. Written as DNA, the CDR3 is TGCGCCAGCAGCCAATTCATTAGACCCTACGAGCAGTACTTC.